The 30 T cell receptor beta chains below were found in one sample sequenced in a study of T cell repertoires in cytomegalovirus infection. TCRdb redid the calling of the reads with MiXCR, one entry per CDR3 protein. The table lists approximately 500,000 distinct CDR3 sequences, approximately 11% of them singletons. The sample consisted of PBMCs. Receptor source: a human donor in good health (CMV status not recorded). Some clones in this sample may be carry-over from other donors' samples.

This clonotype was seen ten or more times. The gene calls are TRBV7-3 and TRBJ1-6; D ambiguous. The ends were cut back, 2 bases at V and 10 bases at J, with 6 bases in the middle. This CDR3 has 12 amino acids. The germline CDR1 and CDR2 sequences are SGHTA and FQGTGA. The CDR3: CASSLPGSPLHF. The CDR3 nucleotides are TGTGCCAGCAGCTTACCGGGGTCACCCCTCCACTTT.

In this sample, this clonotype turned up a few times. The genes are TRBV5-1 and TRBJ1-6; D might be TRBD1 (5 bases). The CDR3 sequence is 17 residues long. The germline CDR1 and CDR2 sequences are SGHRS and YFSETQ. The ends were cut back, 5 bases at V and 7 bases at J, with 22 bases in the middle. The CDR3 bases are TGCGCCAGCAGGATTCTGGAATCCGGGACGGGCAATTCACCCCTCCACTTT. This gives the protein CASRILESGTGNSPLHF.

This clonotype was observed at least ten times. This chain uses TRBV5-6 with TRBJ2-4; D may be TRBD1 or TRBD2 (6 bases each). There are 16 residues in the CDR3. Germline-derived CDR1 and CDR2 are SGHDT and YYEEEE. The V and J ends lost 4 bases and 5 bases respectively, with 19 bases between them. CDR3 sequence reads: CASSVGGQGSENIQYF. The CDR3 DNA is TGTGCCAGCAGCGTCGGGGGCCAAGGGAGCGAAAACATTCAGTACTTC.

This chain links TRBV24-1 with TRBJ2-7, with TRBD1 matching 7 bases. Unmatched junction bases numbered 7, after V lost 3 bases and J lost 6 bases. This CDR3 is built from 14 residues. Germline loops: CDR1 KGHDR, CDR2 SFDVKD. CDR3 sequence reads: CATSDVGQAGEQYF. The CDR3, as DNA: TGTGCCACCAGTGATGTAGGACAGGCCGGCGAGCAGTACTTC.

This clonotype was seen many times. The rearrangement uses TRBV12-5 and TRBJ1-1; D is unresolved. Germline lookup yields CDR1 LGHNT and CDR2 FRNRAP. The CDR3 covers 11 residues. V lost 0 bases, J lost 10 bases, and 6 bases lay in between. CDR3 region: CASGLVTGAFF. The CDR3 region has the DNA TGTGCTAGTGGTTTGGTAACGGGAGCTTTCTTT. Full variable domain (rest looked up from reference TRBV12-5 and TRBJ1-1): DARVTQTPRHKVTEMGQEVTMRCQPILGHNTVFWYRQTMMQGLELLAYFRNRAPLDDSGMPKDRFSAEMPDATLATLKIQPSEPRDSAVYFCASGLVTGAFFGQGTRLTVV.

This clonotype was counted between two and nine times. The rearrangement links TRBV15 to TRBJ2-7; 7 bases map to TRBD1. The CDR3 has 16 residues. J lost 2 bases, V lost 0 bases, and 7 bases had no gene match. CDR1 is LNHNV and CDR2 is YYDKDF in the germline V gene (reference sequence). DNA of the CDR3: TGTGCCACCAGCAGAGACTCCGGGGACAGAGCCTACGAGCAGTACTTC. Translating gives CATSRDSGDRAYEQYF.

This clonotype was seen a few times. The rearrangement uses TRBV12-3 or TRBV12-4 and TRBJ2-7, with 8 bases identical to TRBD2. The CDR3 has 13 amino acids. The ends lost 6 bases at V and 6 bases at J; junction bases unmatched: 7. CDR3: CASRVAGWGEQYF. CDR3 nucleotide sequence: TGTGCCAGCAGAGTAGCGGGATGGGGCGAGCAGTACTTC.

In this sample, this clonotype turned up many times. This chain links TRBV12-3 or TRBV12-4 with TRBJ1-1, with D hard to call. Between the trimmed V and J ends, which lost 11 bases and 7 bases, there was a span of 26 bases. The CDR3 totals 15 residues. CDR3 in amino acids: CAASSFSVRGVEAFF. CDR3 nucleotide sequence: TGTGCCGCCAGCAGTTTCAGTGTGAGAGGCGTTGAAGCTTTCTTT.

The chain links TRBV13 to TRBJ2-7, with 12 bases matching TRBD1. The J segment lost 5 bases and the V segment lost 2 bases, leaving 4 bases of the junction unmatched. The CDR3 spans 15 residues. Germline loops: CDR1 PRHDT, CDR2 FYEKMQ (reference sequence). The CDR3 nucleotides read TGTGCCAGCAGCTTATGGGGACAGGGGGCGAACGAGCAGTACTTC. It encodes CASSLWGQGANEQYF.

This clonotype was detected a few times. The rearrangement uses TRBV12-3 or TRBV12-4 and TRBJ1-3, with TRBD1 identical over 8 bases. V lost 5 bases to trimming and J lost 1 base; unmatched junction nucleotides: 7. This CDR3 comprises 16 residues. The CDR3 loop is CASSQQGEGSGNTIYF. The CDR3 DNA reads TGTGCCAGCAGTCAACAGGGGGAAGGATCTGGAAACACCATATATTTT.

The genes are TRBV2 and TRBJ2-5, with 7 bases identical to TRBD2. The CDR3 loop spans 15 amino acids. Germline V gives CDR1 SNHLY, CDR2 FYNNEI. The J segment lost 1 base and the V segment lost 5 bases, leaving 7 bases of the junction unmatched. Here the CDR3 reads CASSRDYQFQETQYF. The CDR3 DNA sequence: TGTGCCAGCAGTCGGGACTATCAATTCCAAGAGACCCAGTACTTC.

This clonotype was seen many times. This sequence joins TRBV2 and TRBJ2-1; TRBD2 might be the D (5 bases). The length of the CDR3 is 17 residues. The germline V gene has CDR1 SNHLY and CDR2 FYNNEI. The ends were cut back, 4 bases at V and 0 bases at J, with 16 bases in the middle. The CDR3 DNA reads as TGTGCCAGCAGTGTTAGGAATAGGGAGAGCTCCTACAATGAGCAGTTCTTC. Residues: CASSVRNRESSYNEQFF.

The sample holds many counts of this clonotype. This chain joins TRBV7-9 and TRBJ2-7, with D perhaps TRBD1 or TRBD2 (5 bases each). The germline V gene has CDR1 SEHNR and CDR2 FQNEAQ (reference sequence). V shed 3 bases and J shed 3 bases, with 9 bases lying between them. The CDR3 is made up of 13 amino acids. The CDR3 protein is CASSFRDGYEQYF. The CDR3 DNA follows: TGTGCCAGCAGCTTCCGGGACGGCTACGAGCAGTACTTC.

The CDR3 bases are TGTGCCAGTAGTAGGATCGGGACCGCAAAGGAGCAGTACTTC. This sequence encodes CASSRIGTAKEQYF. This chain uses TRBV19 with TRBJ2-7; D possibly uses TRBD1 or TRBD2 (5 bases each). Germline V gives CDR1 LNHDA, CDR2 SQIVND (reference sequence). CDR3 length equals 14 residues. V was cut by 4 bases and J by 7 bases, with 17 bases left in between.

This clonotype occurred a few times. The CDR3 nucleotides read TGCAGTGCTAGATCAGGGAGTAGCAATCAGCCCCAGCATTTT. Protein sequence: CSARSGSSNQPQHF. The V call is TRBV20-1, the J call TRBJ1-5, with D possibly matching TRBD1 (5 bases). The CDR3 is 14 amino acids. The V gene lost 2 bases and the J gene lost 0 bases, with 8 bases spanning the gap. CDR1 and CDR2 from the germline V gene are DFQATT and SNEGSKA (reference sequence).

There are many counts of this clonotype. The chain recombines TRBV7-9 with TRBJ2-5; TRBD2 agrees at 7 bases. Germline V gene sequence: CDR1 SEHNR, CDR2 FQNEAQ (reference sequence). V shed 10 bases, J shed 5 bases, and the junction held 16 bases outside the gene matches. The CDR3 is 15 amino acids. The CDR3 protein is CAISQWQYGRETQYF. CDR3 bases: TGTGCCATCTCCCAATGGCAGTACGGGAGGGAGACCCAGTACTTC.

This clonotype was seen ten or more times. The chain links TRBV19 to TRBJ2-2; 8 bases are shared with TRBD2. Looked up from germline, CDR1 is LNHDA and CDR2 is SQIVND (reference sequence). After removal of 6 bases from V and 0 bases from J, the junction contained 6 bases not matched to a gene. The CDR3 extends over 16 amino acids. The CDR3 DNA reads as TGTGCCAGTAGACCCGAGGGACTAGCGAACACCGGGGAGCTGTTTTTT. Translating it yields CASRPEGLANTGELFF.

This clonotype was observed at least ten times. This chain connects TRBV12-3 or TRBV12-4 to TRBJ2-1, with D hard to call. V was trimmed by 4 bases and J by 0 bases, leaving 10 bases between them. The CDR3 covers 15 residues. The CDR3 sequence is CASSYLSDSYNEQFF. The CDR3 nucleotides read TGTGCCAGCAGTTATCTAAGTGACTCCTACAATGAGCAGTTCTTC.

This clonotype was detected ten times or more. The genes are TRBV7-2 and TRBJ2-1; possibly TRBD1 for D (5 bases). V lost 5 bases, J lost 0 bases, and 11 bases lay in between. The germline CDR1 and CDR2 sequences are SGHTA and FQGNSA. The CDR3 sequence is 15 residues long. The CDR3 DNA is TGTGCCAGCAGCGACAGCTCGGGCTCCTACAATGAGCAGTTCTTC. Its protein is CASSDSSGSYNEQFF. Based on the CDR3 plus reference TRBV7-2 and TRBJ2-1, the full variable domain is GAGVSQSPSNKVTEKGKDVELRCDPISGHTALYWYRQSLGQGLEFLIYFQGNSAPDKSGLPSDRFSAERTGGSVSTLTIQRTQQEDSAVYLCASSDSSGSYNEQFFGPGTRLTVL.

This clonotype was picked up a small number of times. The gene calls are TRBV6-5 and TRBJ2-5, with a possible D match to TRBD2 (5 bases). Germline V lookup: CDR1 MNHEY, CDR2 SVGAGI. V dropped 8 bases and J dropped 5 bases, with 12 bases sitting between them. The CDR3 consists of 12 residues. CDR3 loop: CASGFLAETQYF. CDR3 DNA: TGTGCCAGCGGGTTTTTAGCGGAGACCCAGTACTTC.

This clonotype was recorded at least ten times. The rearrangement uses TRBV27 and TRBJ2-3; TRBD1 might be the D (5 bases). This CDR3 is built from 16 residues. In germline, CDR1 is MNHEY, CDR2 SMNVEV (reference sequence). Trimming left V 10 bases short and J 5 bases short, with 25 bases between. CDR3 sequence reads: CATDGPRGPRGDTQYF. The CDR3 region has the DNA TGTGCCACCGACGGGCCCCGAGGTCCTAGGGGAGATACGCAGTATTTT.

This clonotype was picked up many times. The chain employs TRBV28 and TRBJ2-1; D possibly corresponds to TRBD1 (6 bases). The CDR3 loop spans 12 amino acids. Germline CDR1 MDHEN, CDR2 SYDVKM. V gave up 5 bases and J gave up 7 bases, with 9 bases separating them. The CDR3 is CASSGGSNEQFF. Here the CDR3 DNA reads TGTGCCAGCAGTGGGGGCAGTAATGAGCAGTTCTTC.

This clonotype has a count of ten or more. One end of the junction varies from germline; a read error may be responsible. The rearrangement links TRBV5-1 to TRBJ2-5; 9 bases align to TRBD1. CDR3 length: 14 amino acids. Germline CDR1 reads SGHRS; CDR2 reads YFSETQ. The CDR3 DNA reads as TGTGCCAGCAGCTTGGGGACAGGGAGAGAGACCCAGTACTTC. Protein product: CASSLGTGRETQYF.

This clonotype was seen at least ten times. The chain couples TRBV10-3 to TRBJ2-7; D is undetermined. Germline CDR1 reads ENHRY; CDR2 reads SYGVKD. The CDR3 contains 13 residues. Trimming left V 0 bases short and J 5 bases short, with 8 bases between. The DNA of the CDR3 is TGTGCCATCAGTGAGTCAGGGCGCAACGAGCAGTACTTC. Translating it yields CAISESGRNEQYF.

J is TRBJ2-3 and V is TRBV5-4; the D gene is possibly TRBD2 (6 bases). The CDR3 covers 16 residues. CDR1 SGHNT and CDR2 YYREEE come from the germline V gene (reference sequence). V lost 0 bases and J lost 0, with 11 bases in between. In DNA form, the CDR3 reads TGTGCCAGCAGCTTGGCCGGGAGAGTTAGCACAGATACGCAGTATTTT. It codes for CASSLAGRVSTDTQYF.

This clonotype was seen repeatedly, ten times or more. The V call is TRBV11-2, the J call TRBJ2-2; D is uncertain. Per germline, CDR1 SGHAT and CDR2 FQNNGV. The CDR3 has 12 amino acids. V lost 0 bases and J 8 bases, leaving 4 bases between the germline ends. The CDR3 region is CASSLDEGELFF. In DNA, the CDR3 is TGTGCCAGCAGCTTAGATGAGGGGGAGCTGTTTTTT.

This clonotype was seen many times. The rearrangement links TRBV7-9 to TRBJ2-2; a possible D gene is TRBD2 (5 bases). CDR1 is SEHNR and CDR2 is FQNEAQ in the germline V gene (reference sequence). The germline V and J ends were trimmed by 5 bases and 6 bases, with 22 bases remaining between them. The CDR3 is made up of 17 amino acids. In nucleotides, the CDR3 is TGTGCCAGCAGCCGCCCCCCGGGAACCTTTAACCCCGGGGAGCTGTTTTTT. It codes for CASSRPPGTFNPGELFF.

This sequence joins TRBV30 and TRBJ1-2, with 9 bases matching TRBD1. This CDR3 contains 12 residues. V lost 7 bases and J lost 5; bases outside the gene matches: 5. CDR1 is GTSNPN and CDR2 is SVGIG in the germline V gene (reference sequence). The CDR3 DNA sequence: TGTGCCTCTGGACAGGGGTCATATGGCTACACCTTC. Its translation is CASGQGSYGYTF.

About this clonotype itself: A single base separates this from a much larger clone, so it may be a read error. DNA of the CDR3: TGTGCCAGCAGGTTAGAGGGGGCTGGAAACACCATATATTTT. It specifies CASRLEGAGNTIYF. This chain links TRBV3-1 with TRBJ1-3; tentative D call: TRBD1 (6 bases). V gave up 6 bases and J gave up 2 bases, with 11 bases separating them. Per germline, CDR1 LGHDT and CDR2 YNNKEL (reference sequence). The CDR3 spans 14 residues.

In this sample, this clonotype turned up many times. This chain links TRBV28 with TRBJ1-5; 7 bases are a match to TRBD1. Germline assignment: CDR1 MDHEN and CDR2 SYDVKM. Trimming took 5 bases from V and 4 from J; bases not matched to a gene: 14. This CDR3 has 17 amino acids. CDR3 sequence: CASSRTGVRGLNQPQHF. DNA of the CDR3: TGTGCCAGCAGTCGCACAGGGGTCCGCGGGTTGAATCAGCCCCAGCATTTT.